A selection of T cell receptor beta chains follows, all from one sample in a study of cytomegalovirus exposure and HLA in healthy donors. The assay was immunoSEQ multiplex PCR, and TCRdb's table has in-frame clones only and misses some. The data contain roughly 150,000 clones, 65% to 90% of them singletons. Sequencing input: PBMCs. The receptors were gathered from a woman between 50 and 59 years old in good health and CMV-seropositive. CDR3s include the opening cysteine and the closing phenylalanine or tryptophan.

CDR3: CASSRDRVYEQYF; V: TRBV6-6; J: TRBJ2-7
CDR3: CASNPLTGMNTEAFF; V: TRBV2; J: TRBJ1-1
CDR3: CASSFSTSRTQYF; V: TRBV28; J: TRBJ2-3
CDR3: CAWSVNSYEQFF; V: TRBV30; J: TRBJ2-1
CDR3: CASSDGGDQPQHF; V: TRBV10-2; J: TRBJ1-5
CDR3: CASSRAGTGHNYGYTF; V: TRBV7-8; J: TRBJ1-2
CDR3: CASSPLPLRDITNEKLFF; V: TRBV4-1; J: TRBJ1-4
CDR3: CASSLATTFANTGELFF; V: TRBV27; J: TRBJ2-2
CDR3: CASSVARLAGDTGELFF; V: TRBV9; J: TRBJ2-2
CDR3: CASSLGQASFNYGYTF; V: TRBV7-8; J: TRBJ1-2
CDR3: CASSEAQEDNQPQHF; V: TRBV2; J: TRBJ1-5
CDR3: CASRTGGPGNEQFF; V: TRBV6-5; J: TRBJ2-1
CDR3: CASSDSPWQAPHEQYF; V: TRBV6-4; J: TRBJ2-7
CDR3: CASSGRDGYTF; V: TRBV9; J: TRBJ1-2
CDR3: CASSYRQSSGNTIYF; V: TRBV6-5; J: TRBJ1-3
CDR3: CASSYSWETEAFF; V: TRBV27; J: TRBJ1-1
CDR3: CASSVEGRSNEKLFF; V: TRBV9; J: TRBJ1-4
CDR3: CASSILPGRRYEQYF; V: TRBV19; J: TRBJ2-7
CDR3: CASSERSSYEQYF; V: TRBV6-1; J: TRBJ2-7
CDR3: CASQGQGFPGELFF; V: TRBV10-1; J: TRBJ2-2
CDR3: CASSPPRGDSNNEQFF; V: TRBV13; J: TRBJ2-1
CDR3: CATRRNGGTYEQYF; V: TRBV15; J: TRBJ2-7
CDR3: CASSARAYEQYF; V: TRBV6-1; J: TRBJ2-7
CDR3: CASGDRNDSPLHF; V: TRBV4-3; J: TRBJ1-6
CDR3: CASSLGQGDYYGYTF; V: TRBV5-6; J: TRBJ1-2
CDR3: CASSQVSVSGGVSYNEQFF; V: TRBV4-2; J: TRBJ2-1
CDR3: CASSLQGPPSSYEQYF; V: TRBV4-1; J: TRBJ2-7
CDR3: CASSWDRGYEQYF; V: TRBV2; J: .
CDR3: CASSFPTGSYNEQFF; V: TRBV5-7; J: TRBJ2-1
CDR3: CASSALQPGKPQHF; V: TRBV2; J: TRBJ1-5
CDR3: CASSLDWLPGDRENEKLFF; V: TRBV11-2; J: TRBJ1-4
CDR3: CASSLEGVTGENTGELFF; V: TRBV5-4; J: TRBJ2-2
CDR3: CASSTGHGPYEQYF; V: TRBV13; J: TRBJ2-7
CDR3: CASSLRVSRQGSTDTQYF; V: TRBV4-2; J: TRBJ2-3
CDR3: CAFSRGSGLSRGYTF; V: TRBV30; J: TRBJ1-2
CDR3: CASAGQGYYGYTF; V: TRBV19; J: TRBJ1-2
CDR3: CASPRGSWQPQHF; V: TRBV28; J: TRBJ1-5
CDR3: CASSFGGSINTGELFF; V: TRBV5-6; J: TRBJ2-2
CDR3: CASSRGTVPGYTF; V: TRBV5-4; J: TRBJ1-2
CDR3: CASSSGQIITGELFF; V: TRBV5-1; J: TRBJ2-2
CDR3: CASSLKTGSGVVNTQYF; V: TRBV7-8; J: TRBJ2-3
CDR3: CASRPPGQGYLNTEAFF; V: TRBV12-1; J: TRBJ1-1
CDR3: CAWSPLAGGPNEQFF; V: TRBV30; J: TRBJ2-1
CDR3: CASSVLAFNEQFF; V: TRBV9; J: TRBJ2-1
CDR3: CASSLRQQGGTDTQYF; V: TRBV5-4; J: TRBJ2-3
CDR3: CASSLGGRGVSSYNSPLHF; V: TRBV27; J: TRBJ1-6
CDR3: CASSLPGLAGGNTQYF; V: TRBV7-9; J: TRBJ2-3
CDR3: CASSLGATGPNSPLHF; V: TRBV11-2; J: TRBJ1-6
CDR3: CASSERLQQYF; V: TRBV6-1; J: TRBJ2-5
CDR3: CASSLVSGGFYEQYF; V: TRBV5-1; J: TRBJ2-7